This T cell receptor (beta chain) was captured in a study of blood T cell repertoires in COVID-19. In the study overall: Samples of COVID-19 (acute and convalescent) were obtained from the United States, Italy and Spain. PBMCs, B-cell-depleted T cells, or T cells provided the cDNA or gDNA that made up the material.

In the authors' methods: Quantification of nucleated cells was approximated via reference gene primer amplification. Repertoires were generated with immunoSEQ multiplex PCR, while TCRdb's copy carries only in-frame clones and drops some. The D gene and trimming were derived from the DNA, and the V and J assignments and clone size from that table. Of 200,000 to 250,000 clones in the sample, around 89% are singletons; the top ten hold around 6.3%. CDR3 length: 12 amino acids. CDR1 SGHNT and CDR2 YYREEE come from the germline V gene (reference sequence). The V end was cut by 0 bases, the J end by 5 bases, with 4 bases between.

The origin of this receptor is a woman aged 25 to 39 with COVID-19, enrolled during active disease. The sequencing input was peripheral blood. The genes are TRBV5-4 and TRBJ2-3; D gene unclear. CDR3: CASSLAGDTQYF. As DNA, the CDR3 is TGTGCCAGCAGCTTGGCGGGAGATACGCAGTATTTT. Looking up the rest from reference TRBV5-4 and TRBJ2-3 gives the full variable domain: ETGVTQSPTHLIKTRGQQVTLRCSSQSGHNTVSWYQQALGQGPQFIFQYYREEENGRGNFPPRFSGLQFPNYSSELNVNALELDDSALYLCASSLAGDTQYFGPGTRLTVL.